This T cell receptor (beta chain) is from a study of blood T cell repertoires in COVID-19. The CDR3 extends over 15 amino acids. The ends were cut back, 6 bases at V and 0 bases at J, with 14 bases in the middle. CDR1 is LNHDA, CDR2 SQIVND, per germline (reference sequence). Sequenced by immunoSEQ multiplex PCR; TCRdb stores in-frame clones only, minus some. The sample lists fewer than 250,000 clones, around 80% seen once, with around 5.2% in the top ten. The chain links TRBV19 to TRBJ2-5, with a possible D match to TRBD2 (5 bases). This receptor was identified in a human donor in a cohort sampled during active COVID-19. The specimen was peripheral blood. CDR3: CASSSGAPYQETQYF. DNA of the CDR3: TGTGCCAGTAGCAGCGGAGCCCCGTACCAAGAGACCCAGTACTTC. Using reference TRBV19 and TRBJ2-5 for the parts outside the CDR3, the full variable domain is DGGITQSPKYLFRKEGQNVTLSCEQNLNHDAMYWYRQDPGQGLRLIYYSQIVNDFQKGDIAEGYSVSREKKESFPLTVTSAQKNPTAFYLCASSSGAPYQETQYFGPGTRLLVL.